The clone carrying this T cell receptor (beta chain) was seen once. Its target is not known. The use of a sample-barcoded 5' primer and a J-beta primer mix characterized a second PCR of roughly 6 to 12 cycles. One entry per CDR3 protein results from TCRdb running MiXCR on the 5' RACE reads. The sample includes about 640,000 distinct CDR3 sequences, 58% of them seen just once. This specimen belongs to a study of blood T cells in healthy people across ages. Findings and caveats of the study: The long-lived group displayed more naive CD4+ cells, plus higher diversity, than the aged donors did. Strong correlation existed between TCR beta diversity and naive T cell percentage.

The junction had 3 bases not matched to a gene; V was cut back by 1 base and J by 7 bases. CDR3 length equals 14 residues. The germline V gene has CDR1 SGDLS and CDR2 YYNGEE. The rearrangement uses TRBV9 and TRBJ2-7, with TRBD2 matching over 12 bases. The sequencing input was blood. This clonotype originated in a man aged 60 to 75 in good health. The CDR3 coding sequence is TGTGCCAGCAGCGTAAGCCTAGCGGGGGGGGAGCAGTACTTC. As protein: CASSVSLAGGEQYF.